The 11 T cell receptor beta chains below were found in one sample sequenced in a study of blood T cell dynamics during melanoma immunotherapy. Profiled with immunoSEQ multiplex PCR; TCRdb holds only in-frame clones, not every one. The repertoire holds 8,000 or so clones, about 80% seen once, with 1% to 1.5% in the top ten. Time point: pre-treatment baseline. Sequences were derived from blood, sampled from a patient treated with checkpoint blockade. The receptors originated from a human donor with melanoma.

This sequence joins TRBV7-9 and TRBJ2-5; either TRBD1 or TRBD2 may fit D (5 bases each). The CDR3 sequence is 13 residues long. V lost 3 bases and J lost 4, with 9 bases in between. Germline values: CDR1 SEHNR, CDR2 FQNEAQ (reference sequence). CDR3 loop: CASSLRGVETQYF. DNA for the CDR3: TGTGCCAGCAGCTTGAGGGGTGTAGAGACCCAGTACTTC.

The chain has TRBV11-2 and TRBJ2-3; D remains unclear. The germline V gene encodes CDR1 SGHAT and CDR2 FQNNGV. Trimming took 1 base from V and 0 from J, leaving 8 bases between them. CDR3 size: 15 residues. The CDR3 DNA follows: TGTGCCAGCAGCTTAGTAGCCGGGAGCACAGATACGCAGTATTTT. It translates to CASSLVAGSTDTQYF. The entire variable domain, with the rest obtained from reference TRBV11-2 and TRBJ2-3, is as follows: EAGVAQSPRYKIIEKRQSVAFWCNPISGHATLYWYQQILGQGPKLLIQFQNNGVVDDSQLPKDRFSAERLKGVDSTLKIQPAKLEDSAVYLCASSLVAGSTDTQYFGPGTRLTVL.

A few counts support this clone. The chain carries TRBV29-1 and TRBJ1-1; tentative D call: TRBD1 (5 bases). The CDR3 runs 12 residues. V gave up 4 bases and J gave up 5 bases, with 11 bases separating them. The germline gives CDR1 SQVTM, CDR2 ANQGSEA. This CDR3 reads CSVAMGVTEAFF. The DNA of the CDR3 is TGCAGCGTTGCGATGGGGGTAACTGAAGCTTTCTTT.

The chain has TRBV5-4 and TRBJ2-5, with 9 bases identical to TRBD2. The J call is uncertain, as TRBJ2-7 better fits the DNA end. The CDR3 has 14 residues. CDR1 is SGHNT and CDR2 is YYREEE in the germline V gene (reference sequence). The CDR3 protein is CASSFGGRAYEQYF. CDR3 DNA: TGTGCCAGCAGCTTTGGCGGGAGGGCCTACGAGCAGTACTTC.

The chain employs TRBV19 and TRBJ2-1; TRBD2 aligns across 7 bases. Germline CDR1 is LNHDA and CDR2 is SQIVND (reference sequence). With V trimmed by 5 bases and J by 9 bases, 4 bases remained unmatched. This CDR3 is 12 amino acids long. The CDR3 coding sequence is TGTGCCAGTAGTTGGGGGGGGAGTGAGCAGTTCTTC. Its protein product is CASSWGGSEQFF.

The chain combines TRBV6-5 with TRBJ1-4; perhaps TRBD1 as D (6 bases). The germline V gene has CDR1 MNHEY and CDR2 SVGAGI. Trimming pared 2 bases from V and 7 bases from J, leaving 17 bases between. This CDR3 region has 16 residues. In nucleotides, the CDR3 is TGTGCCAGCAGTTACAGAACACAGGGAAACCGTGAAAAACTGTTTTTT. As protein: CASSYRTQGNREKLFF.

This sequence joins TRBV9 and TRBJ2-5; no clear D gene. Germline values: CDR1 SGDLS, CDR2 YYNGEE. Trimming took off 0 bases at V and 2 bases at J, with 14 bases between the two ends. This CDR3 is built from 16 residues. Here the CDR3 reads CASSVGNGKGQETQYF. CDR3 coding DNA: TGTGCCAGCAGCGTAGGGAATGGGAAGGGACAAGAGACCCAGTACTTC.

This sequence joins TRBV28 and TRBJ2-5, with D uncertain. The closer fit of TRBJ2-7 to the DNA end suggests the J call may be wrong. Germline V gene sequence: CDR1 MDHEN, CDR2 SYDVKM. The length of the CDR3 is 13 residues. The CDR3 here is CASSFQVLYEQYF. CDR3 nucleotide sequence: TGTGCCAGCAGTTTTCAGGTTCTTTACGAGCAGTACTTC.

CDR3 DNA sequence: TGCGCCAGCAGCTTGACTAGCGGGTCCTACGAGCAGTACTTC. Translation: CASSLTSGSYEQYF. The chain links TRBV5-1 to TRBJ2-7, with 9 bases identical to TRBD2. There are 14 residues in the CDR3. The junction had 0 bases not matched to a gene; V was cut back by 1 base and J by 1 base. CDR1 SGHRS and CDR2 YFSETQ come from the germline V gene. Full variable domain (missing parts from reference TRBV5-1 and TRBJ2-7): KAGVTQTPRYLIKTRGQQVTLSCSPISGHRSVSWYQQTPGQGLQFLFEYFSETQRNKGNFPGRFSGRQFSNSRSEMNVSTLELGDSALYLCASSLTSGSYEQYFGPGTRLTVT.

The V and J genes are TRBV2 and TRBJ2-3, with D uncertain. CDR1 is SNHLY, CDR2 FYNNEI, per germline. V lost 7 bases to trimming and J lost 0 bases, with 11 bases between them. The CDR3 is made up of 14 amino acids. The DNA for the CDR3 is TGTGCCAGCACAGTCGACTCTAGCACAGATACGCAGTATTTT. Translated, it gives CASTVDSSTDTQYF. The complete variable domain, with remaining parts taken from reference TRBV2 and TRBJ2-3, reads EPEVTQTPSHQVTQMGQEVILRCVPISNHLYFYWYRQILGQKVEFLVSFYNNEISEKSEIFDDQFSVERPDGSNFTLKIRSTKLEDSAMYFCASTVDSSTDTQYFGPGTRLTVL.

This sequence joins TRBV7-2 and TRBJ2-7; 8 bases line up with TRBD2. With 1 base clipped from V and 7 bases from J, the junction kept 6 bases outside the gene matches. Germline V gene lookup returns CDR1 SGHTA and CDR2 FQGNSA. The CDR3 is 14 residues long. CDR3 coding DNA: TGTGCCAGCAGCTTAGTCCGGGAGGGGCGGGAGCAGTACTTC. This encodes CASSLVREGREQYF.